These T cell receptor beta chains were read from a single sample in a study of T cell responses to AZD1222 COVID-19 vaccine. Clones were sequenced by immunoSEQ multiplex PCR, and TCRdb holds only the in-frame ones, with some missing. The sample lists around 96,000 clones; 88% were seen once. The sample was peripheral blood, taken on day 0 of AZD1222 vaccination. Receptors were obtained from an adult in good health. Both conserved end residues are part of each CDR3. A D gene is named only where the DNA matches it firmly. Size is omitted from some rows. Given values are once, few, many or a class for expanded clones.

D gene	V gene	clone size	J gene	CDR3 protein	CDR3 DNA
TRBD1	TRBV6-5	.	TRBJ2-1	CASRLGQPSYNEQFF	TGTGCCAGCAGGCTGGGACAGCCCTCCTACAATGAGCAGTTCTTC
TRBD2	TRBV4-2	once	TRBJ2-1	CASSQERGVSYNEQFF	TGTGCCAGCAGCCAAGAACGGGGGGTCTCCTACAATGAGCAGTTCTTC
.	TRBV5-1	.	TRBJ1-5	CASSLAGNPNQPQHF	TGCGCCAGCAGCTTGGCGGGAAACCCCAATCAGCCCCAGCATTTT
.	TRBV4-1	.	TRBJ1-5	CASSQVPVSNQPQHF	TGCGCCAGCAGCCAAGTTCCAGTTAGCAATCAGCCCCAGCATTTT
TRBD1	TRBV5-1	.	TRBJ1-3	CASSTGADTIYF	TGCGCCAGCAGCACAGGGGCGGACACCATATATTTT
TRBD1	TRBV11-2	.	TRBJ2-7	CASSLGQGVFYEQYF	TGTGCCAGCAGCCTGGGACAGGGGGTTTTCTACGAGCAGTACTTC
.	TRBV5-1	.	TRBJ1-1	CASSLGDGYTEAFF	TGCGCCAGCAGCTTGGGAGATGGGTACACTGAAGCTTTCTTT
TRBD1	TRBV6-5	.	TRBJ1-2	CASIRGLLGGYTF	TGTGCCAGCATCAGGGGGCTCCTAGGTGGCTACACCTTC
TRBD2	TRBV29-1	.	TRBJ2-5	CSVHIGGLAGQETQYF	TGCAGCGTCCATATCGGTGGACTAGCGGGACAAGAGACCCAGTACTTC
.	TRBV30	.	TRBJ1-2	CAWSSGGTYGYTF	TGTGCCTGGAGTTCCGGGGGGACTTATGGCTACACCTTC
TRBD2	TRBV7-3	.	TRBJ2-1	CASSASGGAFSEQFF	TGTGCCAGCAGCGCTAGCGGGGGGGCCTTTAGTGAGCAGTTCTTC
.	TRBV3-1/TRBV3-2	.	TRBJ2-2	CASSQGLQNTGELFF	TGTGCCAGCAGCCAAGGGCTACAAAACACCGGGGAGCTGTTTTTT
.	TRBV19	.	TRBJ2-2	CASSDRAAGELFF	TGTGCCAGTAGTGACAGAGCCGCCGGGGAGCTGTTTTTT
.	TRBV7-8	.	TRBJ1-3	CASSLGSFSGNTIYF	TGTGCCAGCAGCTTGGGCAGCTTCTCTGGAAACACCATATATTTT
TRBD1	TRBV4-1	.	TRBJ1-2	CASSQPAQGEYGYTF	TGCGCCAGCAGCCAACCCGCACAGGGGGAGTATGGCTACACCTTC
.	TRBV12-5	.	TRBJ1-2	CASGSIVGGQVGYTF	TGTGCTAGTGGTTCGATTGTGGGGGGGCAGGTCGGCTACACCTTC
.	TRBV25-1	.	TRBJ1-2	CASTNSYGYTF	TGTGCCAGCACGAATTCCTATGGCTACACCTTC
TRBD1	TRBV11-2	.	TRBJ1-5	CASSFSGRGSEPQHF	TGTGCCAGCAGCTTCAGCGGCAGGGGGAGTGAGCCCCAGCATTTT
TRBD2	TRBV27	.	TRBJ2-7	CASSAGLAVYEQYF	TGTGCCAGCAGTGCGGGACTAGCGGTCTACGAGCAGTACTTC
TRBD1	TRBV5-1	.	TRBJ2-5	CASSFSGTGLETQYF	TGCGCCAGCAGCTTCTCCGGGACAGGTTTAGAGACCCAGTACTTC
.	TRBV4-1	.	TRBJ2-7	CASSQETDSYEQYF	TGCGCCAGCAGCCAAGAAACGGACTCCTACGAGCAGTACTTC
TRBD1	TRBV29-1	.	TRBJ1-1	CSVNRGGGTEAFF	TGCAGCGTGAACAGGGGAGGAGGCACTGAAGCTTTCTTT